These T cell receptor beta chains were read from a single sample in a study of blood T cell repertoires in COVID-19. The method was immunoSEQ multiplex PCR; TCRdb's version includes in-frame clones alone and lacks a portion of them. This table holds 110,000 to 150,000 clones, roughly 80% found once. The source material was peripheral blood. The source is a woman older than 75 in a cohort sampled during active or convalescent COVID-19. Each CDR3 is given with its conserved first and last residue. The order of the fields is CDR3 protein, V gene.

CASSDRLVSGTDTQYF TRBV6-1
CAWSVRAQHTIYF TRBV30
CASRRGTGEFF TRBV5-6
CASSWGDSSFGYTF TRBV5-1
CASSFSIGEKLFF TRBV5-1
CASSDTSSSYNEQFF TRBV9
CASRQPGQGTETQYF TRBV4-1
CASSLAGGRYNEQFF TRBV7-9
CASSYAGVAKNIQYF TRBV6-5
CASSLILESEAFF TRBV12-3/TRBV12-4
CAWSGKQTGYQPQHF TRBV30
CASSLAPGTEAFF TRBV5-1
CASSSRMGAPNEQFF TRBV7-2